The source of this T cell receptor beta chain is a study of blood T cell repertoires in COVID-19. Study-level background: Sample material is recorded as cDNA or gDNA derived from T cells, B-cell-depleted T cells, or PBMCs.

This CDR3 comprises 16 residues. The V and J ends lost 6 bases and 3 bases, in that order; junction bases with no gene match: 7. Germline values: CDR1 MNHNY, CDR2 SVGAGI (reference sequence). Source study methods: The assay estimated nucleated cells by amplifying reference gene primers. Data came from immunoSEQ multiplex PCR; TCRdb stores just in-frame clones and leaves some out. V, J and clone size reflect that table, while D and trimming were determined from the DNA. This sample yields tens of thousands of clones, of which around 90% are seen a single time; approximately 1.5% belongs to the top ten.

The receptor's source is a man aged 45-60 years with acute or convalescent COVID-19. The sequenced sample consisted of peripheral blood. This sequence joins TRBV6-6 and TRBJ2-5; TRBD2 agrees at 13 bases. The CDR3 DNA is TGTGCCAGCAGAAACACACTAGCGGGAGGGGAAGAGACCCAGTACTTC. The encoded protein is CASRNTLAGGEETQYF.